This is a list of T cell receptor beta chains from one sample in a study of shared clonotypes between healthy human individuals. Here immunoSEQ multiplex PCR was the method, and the copy in TCRdb shows in-frame clones only, minus some. The table lists roughly 1.4 million clones, approximately 98.5% of them singletons. The sequenced material came from naive CD4+ T cells sorted from blood. Source of these receptors: a man aged 25-40 years in good health. CDR3s include the opening cysteine and the closing phenylalanine or tryptophan. D genes are given only for firm matches. Clone sizes are given selectively: once, few, many, or a class where the clone is expanded.

>NA|TRBJ2-2|NA|TRBV6-5
TGTGCCAGCAGTTACACGGCCGGGGAGCTGTTTTTT
CASSYTAGELFF
>TRBD2|TRBJ2-1|NA|TRBV28
TGTGCCAGCAAGACGGGACTAGCTTACAATGAGCAGTTCTTC
CASKTGLAYNEQFF
>NA|TRBJ2-3|NA|TRBV5-1
TGCGCCAGCAGCTCCGCGTCCTCCACAGATACGCAGTATTTT
CASSSASSTDTQYF
>TRBD1|TRBJ2-6|NA|TRBV5-1
TGCGCCAGCAGCTTGGCAGGGGGCTCTGGGGCCAACGTCCTGACTTTC
CASSLAGGSGANVLTF
>NA|TRBJ2-1|once|TRBV25-1
TGTGCCAGCAGTGACGGCACCAGCAATGAGCAGTTCTTC
CASSDGTSNEQFF
>TRBD2|TRBJ2-3|NA|TRBV18
TGTGCCAGCTCACCAGTTTGGCTAGCGGGCGCCACAGATACGCAGTATTTT
CASSPVWLAGATDTQYF
>TRBD2|TRBJ2-7|NA|TRBV5-1
TGCGCCAGCAGCTTGGGACCTAGCGGGAAAAGGGAGCAGTACTTC
CASSLGPSGKREQYF
>TRBD2|TRBJ2-5|NA|TRBV5-1
TGCGCCAGCAGCCCGAGGACAGCTAGTAGCGGGAGGGTAGCTGAGACCCAGTACTTC
CASSPRTASSGRVAETQYF
>NA|TRBJ2-5|NA|TRBV9
TGTGCCAGCAGCGTAGGTCTAAGGGGCGGGGATGAGACCCAGTACTTC
CASSVGLRGGDETQYF
>NA|TRBJ1-1|once|TRBV5-4
TGTGCCAGCAGCCCAGCCCTGGGACGGATGAACACTGAAGCTTTCTTT
CASSPALGRMNTEAFF
>NA|TRBJ2-1|once|TRBV28
TGTGCCAGCAGTTTACGGGGGAGGCGGTACAATGAGCAGTTCTTC
CASSLRGRRYNEQFF
>NA|TRBJ1-5|NA|TRBV7-2
TGTGCCAGCAGCTTAGTCGACGGTAGCAATCAGCCCCAGCATTTT
CASSLVDGSNQPQHF
>NA|TRBJ2-5|NA|TRBV2
TGTGCCAGCAGCACTAAGCGGCAAGAGACCCAGTACTTC
CASSTKRQETQYF
>NA|TRBJ2-5|NA|TRBV7-9
TGTGCCAGCCGGTCGGCAGGGTTTGAGACCCAGTACTTC
CASRSAGFETQYF
>NA|TRBJ2-7|few|TRBV5-8
TGTGCCAGCAGCTTGGAGGGCTACGAGCAGTACTTC
CASSLEGYEQYF
>NA|TRBJ1-1|NA|TRBV30
TGTGCCTGGAGTCCTATAGCGTACACTGAAGCTTTCTTT
CAWSPIAYTEAFF
>TRBD2|TRBJ2-7|NA|TRBV11-3
TGTGCCAGCAGCTTAGATTCTAGCGGGGCCTACGAGCAGTACTTC
CASSLDSSGAYEQYF
>NA|TRBJ1-4|NA|TRBV7-2
TGTGCCAGCAGCAACGGACATATTTCGGAAAAACTGTTTTTT
CASSNGHISEKLFF
>NA|TRBJ2-2|NA|TRBV7-2
TGTGCCAGCAGGCCATCCCCGAGGGCCGGGGAGCTGTTTTTT
CASRPSPRAGELFF
>NA|TRBJ2-2|NA|TRBV5-8
TGTGCCAGCAGGAGGCAGCTGAACACCGGGGAGCTGTTTTTT
CASRRQLNTGELFF
>TRBD2|TRBJ2-3|NA|TRBV28
TGTGCCAGCAGCGAAATTCTAGCGGACTATAGCACAGATACGCAGTATTTT
CASSEILADYSTDTQYF